This T cell receptor beta chain was documented in a study of spatial heterogeneity in lung cancer. The ends lost 0 bases at V and 3 bases at J; junction bases unmatched: 7. This CDR3 contains 16 residues. Germline loops: CDR1 KGHSH, CDR2 LQKENI. This sample's time point: sample taken at primary tumor resection. Sequencing was performed on whole RNA extracted from tumor and nontumor lung tissue, or from frozen PBMC, and the material was left unsorted. Every TCR cDNA molecule bore a unique molecular identifier. From the 5' RACE reads, TCRdb called clonotypes with MiXCR, one entry per CDR3 protein. The table has tens of thousands of distinct CDR3 sequences, under 9% seen once.

Material: PBMCs, obtained at surgery. The sequence came from a male donor with early-stage non-small cell lung cancer. This chain links TRBV18 with TRBJ2-5; 7 bases fit TRBD2. In DNA, the CDR3 is TGTGCCAGCTCACCACCGTCGCTGGGAGGGGAAGAGACCCAGTACTTC. Translated: CASSPPSLGGEETQYF.